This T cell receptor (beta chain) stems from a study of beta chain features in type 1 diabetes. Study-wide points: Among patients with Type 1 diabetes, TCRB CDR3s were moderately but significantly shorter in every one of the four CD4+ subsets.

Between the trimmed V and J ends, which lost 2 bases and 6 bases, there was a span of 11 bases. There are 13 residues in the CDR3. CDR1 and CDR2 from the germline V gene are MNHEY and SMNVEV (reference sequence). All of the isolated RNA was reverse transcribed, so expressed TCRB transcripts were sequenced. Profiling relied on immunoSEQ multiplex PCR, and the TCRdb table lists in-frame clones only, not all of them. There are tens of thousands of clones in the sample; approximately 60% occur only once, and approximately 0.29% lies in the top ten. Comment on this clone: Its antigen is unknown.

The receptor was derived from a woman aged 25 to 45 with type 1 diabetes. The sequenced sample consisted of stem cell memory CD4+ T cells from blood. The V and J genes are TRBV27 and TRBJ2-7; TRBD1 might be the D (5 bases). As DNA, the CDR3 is TGTGCCAGCAGTTTAGATGGCAGGGTCGAGCAGTACTTC. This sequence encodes CASSLDGRVEQYF.